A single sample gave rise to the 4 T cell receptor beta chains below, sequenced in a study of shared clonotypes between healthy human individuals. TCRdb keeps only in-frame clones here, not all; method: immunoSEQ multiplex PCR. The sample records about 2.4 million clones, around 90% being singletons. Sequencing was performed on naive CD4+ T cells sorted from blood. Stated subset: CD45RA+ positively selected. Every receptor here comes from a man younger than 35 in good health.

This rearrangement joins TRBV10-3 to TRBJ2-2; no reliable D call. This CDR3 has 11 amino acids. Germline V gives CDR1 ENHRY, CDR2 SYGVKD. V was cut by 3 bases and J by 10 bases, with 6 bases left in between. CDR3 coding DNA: TGTGCCATCAGTGACTACGAGGAGCTGTTTTTT. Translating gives CAISDYEELFF.

The CDR3 DNA reads as TGTGCCAGCAGCTTTAATCGACTAGCGGGAGATGTTGAGCAGTTCTTC. Protein product: CASSFNRLAGDVEQFF. The gene calls are TRBV7-2 and TRBJ2-1; 12 nucleotides line up with TRBD2. In germline, CDR1 is SGHTA, CDR2 FQGNSA. The CDR3 sequence is 16 residues long. V lost 3 bases and J lost 9; bases outside the gene matches: 9.

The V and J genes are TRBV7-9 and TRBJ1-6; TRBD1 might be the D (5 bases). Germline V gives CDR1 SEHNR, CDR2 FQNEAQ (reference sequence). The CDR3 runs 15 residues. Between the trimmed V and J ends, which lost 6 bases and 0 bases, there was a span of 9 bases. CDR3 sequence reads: CASSRDSSYNSPLHF. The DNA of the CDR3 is TGTGCCAGCAGTCGTGACAGCTCCTATAATTCACCCCTCCACTTT.

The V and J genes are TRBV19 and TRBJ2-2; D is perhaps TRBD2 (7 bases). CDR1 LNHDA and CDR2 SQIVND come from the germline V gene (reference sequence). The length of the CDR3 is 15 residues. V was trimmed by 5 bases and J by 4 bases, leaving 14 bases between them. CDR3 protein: CASSPSGGFTGELFF. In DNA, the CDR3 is TGTGCCAGTAGTCCCTCGGGGGGCTTCACCGGGGAGCTGTTTTTT. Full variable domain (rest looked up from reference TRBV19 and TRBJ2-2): DGGITQSPKYLFRKEGQNVTLSCEQNLNHDAMYWYRQDPGQGLRLIYYSQIVNDFQKGDIAEGYSVSREKKESFPLTVTSAQKNPTAFYLCASSPSGGFTGELFFGEGSRLTVL.